A selection of T cell receptor beta chains follows, all from one sample in a study of identical twins. Using its own MiXCR run on the 5' RACE reads, TCRdb lists one record per CDR3 protein. The table includes roughly 230,000 distinct CDR3 sequences, 6.5% to 9.5% detected once. This sample also appeared in a second study, on yellow fever vaccine responses in identical twins.

Input material: CD8+ T cells sorted from blood. The source is a young woman in good health. The CDR3 runs from the conserved cysteine through the conserved F or W. Fields, in order: clone size, D gene, V gene, J gene, CDR3 DNA, CDR3 protein. A D gene is named only where the DNA matches it firmly. Some rows have no size entry. The others give once, few or many, or a class for an expanded clone.

few,TRBD2,TRBV5-1,TRBJ2-7,TGCGCCAGCAGCCCCACCCCACTAGCGGGAGTCGACGAGCAGTACTTC,CASSPTPLAGVDEQYF
-,TRBD2,TRBV4-3,TRBJ2-7,TGCGCCAGCAGCCAAGAGCGGGAGGCTTCCTACGAGCAGTACTTC,CASSQEREASYEQYF
few,-,TRBV29-1,TRBJ2-1,TGCAGCGTTGAAGCAAGGGTTAGCTCCTACAATGAGCAGTTCTTC,CSVEARVSSYNEQFF
few,TRBD1,TRBV11-3,TRBJ2-2,TGTGCCAGCAGCTCAAGACAGGGCGGAGCCGGGGAGCTGTTTTTT,CASSSRQGGAGELFF
few,-,TRBV7-9,TRBJ2-7,TGTGCCAGTACGCCGGGGAAGGAGTACGAGCAGTACTTC,CASTPGKEYEQYF
-,TRBD2,TRBV6-1,TRBJ2-1,TGTGCCAGCAGCAGCGGGCATCCCGGGGGGGTGGAGCAGTTCTTC,CASSSGHPGGVEQFF
-,-,TRBV14,TRBJ2-1,TGTGCCAGCAGCCAAAGATCCTCCTCCGGGACAACCTACAATGAGCAGTTCTTC,CASSQRSSSGTTYNEQFF
-,-,TRBV20-1,TRBJ2-1,TGCAGTGCTAGAGGGGGCGGGGTCTCCTACAATGAGCAGTTCTTC,CSARGGGVSYNEQFF
many,-,TRBV10-1,TRBJ2-7,TGCGCCAGCAGTGAGTACCTAGCTGGTGATAGAGAGCAGTACTTC,CASSEYLAGDREQYF
few,TRBD1,TRBV7-9,TRBJ2-7,TGTGCCAGCAGCTTAGCGACAGGGGGCGAGCAGTACTTC,CASSLATGGEQYF
many,TRBD1,TRBV29-1,TRBJ2-5,TGCAGCGTTGTCGGGACAGGGGAGACCCAGTACTTC,CSVVGTGETQYF
few,-,TRBV11-1,TRBJ1-3,TGTGCCAGCATATCCCGATCATCTAGCCGCTCATCTGGAAACACCATATATTTT,CASISRSSSRSSGNTIYF
-,-,TRBV27,TRBJ2-4,TGTGCCAGCAGTTCCCGACAGGGACTAGCCAAAAACATTCAGTACTTC,CASSSRQGLAKNIQYF
many,TRBD1,TRBV29-1,TRBJ2-3,TGCAGCTCCCGGACAGGGGATACAGATACGCAGTATTTT,CSSRTGDTDTQYF
-,TRBD2,TRBV10-3,TRBJ2-1,TGTGCCATCAGAACCGGGACTAGCCTCTACAATGAGCAGTTCTTC,CAIRTGTSLYNEQFF
many,-,TRBV4-2,TRBJ2-5,TGTGCCAGCAGCCAAGTACGGACCTCGGAGACCCAGTACTTC,CASSQVRTSETQYF
many,-,TRBV15,TRBJ2-1,TGTGCCACCAGCAGAGATCGGCTAGCTTCCTACGAGCAGTTCTTC,CATSRDRLASYEQFF
-,TRBD1,TRBV14,TRBJ2-7,TGTGCCAGCAGCCAGAAAACAGGGGACCACGAGCAGTACTTC,CASSQKTGDHEQYF
few,-,TRBV4-3,TRBJ2-6,TGCGCCAGCAGCCAAGAGACAGCTTCTGGGGCCAACGTCCTGACTTTC,CASSQETASGANVLTF
many,-,TRBV9,TRBJ2-3,TGTGCCAGCAGCGCTGGGGGAGCAGATACGCAGTATTTT,CASSAGGADTQYF
few,-,TRBV29-1,TRBJ1-1,TGCAGCGTTGTCGCAGGGTCGATGAACACTGAAGCTTTCTTT,CSVVAGSMNTEAFF
many,TRBD1,TRBV7-9,TRBJ2-7,TGTGCCAGCAGCCCTGGACAGGGGAACGAGCAGTACTTC,CASSPGQGNEQYF
many,-,TRBV2,TRBJ2-3,TGTGCCAGCAGTGAAGTGGGACGAATCACAGATACGCAGTATTTT,CASSEVGRITDTQYF
many,-,TRBV28,TRBJ2-1,TGTGCCAGCATCACGTTCGGTGCGGAGCAGTTCTTC,CASITFGAEQFF
-,TRBD2,TRBV3-1,TRBJ2-7,TGTGCCAGCAGCCAAGACGCCCTAGCGGGTCCTACCTTC,CASSQDALAGPTF
-,-,TRBV29-1,TRBJ2-1,TGCAGCGTTTTTCAAAGCCCCTACAATGAGCAGTTCTTC,CSVFQSPYNEQFF
few,TRBD2,TRBV23-1,TRBJ2-3,TGCGCCAGCGACGGGACTAGCAGGGCAGATACGCAGTATTTT,CASDGTSRADTQYF
many,-,TRBV6-2/TRBV6-3,TRBJ2-2,TGTGCCAGCAGTCTCCGACTAAACACCGGGGAGCTGTTTTTT,CASSLRLNTGELFF
few,TRBD2,TRBV29-1,TRBJ2-7,TGCAGCGTTGGGGAGGGCCCGACCTACGAGCAGTACTTC,CSVGEGPTYEQYF
many,-,TRBV29-1,TRBJ1-2,TGCAGCGTTGAACTTATCCCCTATGGCTACACCTTC,CSVELIPYGYTF
many,TRBD1,TRBV12-3/TRBV12-4,TRBJ2-7,TGTGCCAGCAGTATTGACAGGGAATACGAGCAGTACTTC,CASSIDREYEQYF
-,-,TRBV20-1,TRBJ2-7,TGCAGTGCTAGAGATAAACGGCTCGTCTACGAGCAGTACTTC,CSARDKRLVYEQYF
few,-,TRBV20-1,TRBJ2-7,TGCAGTGCTCTAGAGAGACAGGTGTCCTACGAGCAGTACTTC,CSALERQVSYEQYF
few,-,TRBV5-1,TRBJ2-1,TGCGCCAGCAGCCCCGAGGGGGGAACCTACAATGAGCAGTTCTTC,CASSPEGGTYNEQFF
few,-,TRBV10-3,TRBJ2-2,TGTGCCATCAGTGTGGAGGGAGGCGTAAACACCGGGGAGCTGTTTTTT,CAISVEGGVNTGELFF